This T cell receptor (beta chain) was profiled in a study of control samples from healthy donors and cancer patients. Trimming removed 6 bases from V and 2 bases from J, with 4 bases in between. There are 12 residues in the CDR3. CDR1 and CDR2 from the germline V gene are WSHSY and SAAADI. Clones were sequenced by immunoSEQ multiplex PCR, and TCRdb holds only the in-frame ones, with some missing. Counted here are 150,000 or so clones, approximately 90% occurring once; the ten biggest clones make up roughly 2.5%. The chain carries TRBV10-2 and TRBJ2-2; D remains ambiguous. The specimen was blood. The receptor was isolated from a man aged 40-49 years in good health. In DNA form, the CDR3 reads TGCGCCAGCAGATCTAACACCGGGGAGCTGTTTTTT. It is translated as CASRSNTGELFF.